Listed here are 17 T cell receptor beta chains from one sample, sequenced in a study of chemoradiotherapy in HPV16-positive cancers. This table comes from immunoSEQ multiplex PCR, and its TCRdb copy is limited to in-frame clones, with some not included. The data contain approximately 1,000 clones, approximately 90% of them singletons. The specimen comprised tumor tissue, sampled from a patient who underwent chemoradiotherapy. These receptors all stem from a human donor with HPV-associated anogenital cancer.

This clone was observed once. The rearrangement links TRBV10-1 to TRBJ1-1; maybe TRBD1 (5 bases). Trimming left V 4 bases short and J 0 bases short, with 9 bases between. The CDR3 spans 14 residues. The germline CDR1 and CDR2 sequences are WNHNN and SYGVQD (reference sequence). CDR3 nucleotide sequence: TGCGCCAGCAGTGCAGGGACGGTGAACACTGAAGCTTTCTTT. Encoded protein: CASSAGTVNTEAFF.

V is TRBV18 and J is TRBJ1-6; D is unresolved. This CDR3 has 14 residues. Trimming pared 3 bases from V and 7 bases from J, leaving 10 bases between. Looked up from germline, CDR1 is KGHSH and CDR2 is LQKENI. The CDR3 protein is CASSPGVRNSPLHF. The CDR3 nucleotides are TGTGCCAGCTCACCCGGGGTTAGGAATTCACCCCTCCACTTT.

The rearrangement joins TRBV7-9 to TRBJ1-2, with D perhaps matching TRBD1 (6 bases). V dropped 1 base and J dropped 7 bases, with 13 bases sitting between them. Germline V gives CDR1 SEHNR, CDR2 FQNEAQ (reference sequence). This CDR3 contains 14 residues. CDR3 nucleotides: TGTGCCAGCAGCTTAGGACAGGCGTACGGTGGCTACACCTTC. The encoded protein is CASSLGQAYGGYTF.

CDR3 DNA sequence: TGTGCCAGCAGTTTACAGGAGACCCAGTACTTC. The encoded protein is CASSLQETQYF. The J gene is TRBJ2-5, the V gene TRBV28; D gene uncertain. Germline V gene lookup returns CDR1 MDHEN and CDR2 SYDVKM. The CDR3 extends over 11 amino acids. Trimming shortened V by 2 bases and J by 5 bases, and 3 bases separated the two germline ends.

This clone has a handful of counts. The rearrangement uses TRBV10-3 and TRBJ2-1, with D possibly TRBD2 on 6 matching bases. V dropped 0 bases and J dropped 7 bases, with 16 bases sitting between them. The V gene's germline CDR1 is ENHRY and CDR2 SYGVKD. The CDR3 totals 16 residues. The CDR3 DNA reads TGTGCCATCAGTGAGTCCACTAGCCCGGGAAGTAATGAGCAGTTCTTC. The encoded protein is CAISESTSPGSNEQFF.

The chain couples TRBV25-1 to TRBJ1-1; D unclear. In germline, CDR1 is MGHDK, CDR2 SYGVNS. The CDR3 sequence is 15 residues long. V was clipped by 3 bases and J by 7 bases, with 18 bases between them. The DNA of the CDR3 is TGTGCCAGCAGTGACCCCATGAATCCGCGGGGTGAAGCTTTCTTT. This codes for CASSDPMNPRGEAFF.

The chain has TRBV29-1 and TRBJ2-2; D might be TRBD1 or TRBD2, each matching 5 bases. The CDR3 is 11 amino acids. V shed 6 bases and J shed 6 bases, with 8 bases lying between them. The germline gives CDR1 SQVTM, CDR2 ANQGSEA. This chain's CDR3 is CSVGESGELFF. The DNA for the CDR3 is TGCAGCGTGGGGGAGTCCGGGGAGCTGTTTTTT.

The chain has TRBV6-1 and TRBJ2-3; TRBD2 agrees at 8 bases. CDR1 MNHNS and CDR2 SASEGT come from the germline V gene. V gave up 1 base and J gave up 6 bases; unmatched junction bases: 6. There are 15 residues in the CDR3. Here the CDR3 reads CASSEVGSGTDTQYF. The DNA of the CDR3 is TGTGCCAGCAGTGAAGTAGGTAGCGGGACTGATACGCAGTATTTT.

The chain couples TRBV27 to TRBJ1-2; maybe TRBD1 (6 bases). Germline CDR1 and CDR2: MNHEY and SMNVEV (reference sequence). V dropped 3 bases and J dropped 3 bases, with 14 bases sitting between them. This CDR3 is 15 amino acids long. In DNA form, the CDR3 reads TGTGCCAGCAGTTTTGAAGGTGGACAGCACTATGGCTACACCTTC. It yields the protein CASSFEGGQHYGYTF.

The J gene is TRBJ2-1, the V gene TRBV5-4; 7 bases agree with TRBD2. Germline CDR1 reads SGHNT; CDR2 reads YYREEE (reference sequence). CDR3 length: 13 residues. V shed 4 bases, J shed 14 bases, and the junction held 12 bases outside the gene matches. The CDR3 loop is CASSATGLGVKFF. DNA of the CDR3: TGTGCCAGCAGCGCAACTGGACTAGGTGTTAAGTTCTTC.

On this clone: The sample carries other DNA sequences with the same CDR3. The chain recombines TRBV7-3 with TRBJ2-7; weak D call: TRBD2 (5 bases). Trimming pared 2 bases from V and 2 bases from J, leaving 13 bases between. The CDR3 runs to 15 residues. The germline CDR1 and CDR2 sequences are SGHTA and FQGTGA. In DNA, the CDR3 is TGTGCCAGCAGCTTAGGCGGAGGCGGGCCCTACGAGCAGTACTTC. Residues: CASSLGGGGPYEQYF.

V usage is TRBV27 and J usage is TRBJ2-7, with D possibly matching TRBD2 (6 bases). V was pared by 6 bases and J by 3 bases, with 15 bases between. The CDR3 extends over 14 amino acids. CDR1 is MNHEY, CDR2 SMNVEV, per germline (reference sequence). CDR3 protein: CASRAGTLLYEQYF. The CDR3 bases are TGTGCCAGCAGGGCCGGGACTTTACTCTACGAGCAGTACTTC.

This chain joins TRBV6-6 and TRBJ2-2; 11 bases line up with TRBD2. The CDR3 loop spans 16 amino acids. Unmatched junction bases numbered 5, after V lost 5 bases and J lost 3 bases. Germline CDR1 reads MNHNY; CDR2 reads SVGAGI (reference sequence). Here the CDR3 DNA reads TGTGCCAGCAGTCCCTCTAGCGGGGGGTACACCGGGGAGCTGTTTTTT. It yields the protein CASSPSSGGYTGELFF.

The chain has TRBV10-1 and TRBJ2-3; possible D gene TRBD1, 5 bases. Trimming cost V 5 bases and J 0 bases, with 9 bases left between them. Germline V gene sequence: CDR1 WNHNN, CDR2 SYGVQD (reference sequence). The CDR3 is 14 amino acids. CDR3 DNA: TGCGCCAGCAGTTTGGCAGGGAGCACAGATACGCAGTATTTT. Amino acids: CASSLAGSTDTQYF.

This sequence joins TRBV5-6 and TRBJ2-3; D not certain. CDR1 and CDR2 from the germline V gene are SGHDT and YYEEEE. V was cut by 2 bases and J by 0 bases, with 10 bases left in between. The CDR3 has 15 residues. CDR3 DNA sequence: TGTGCCAGCAGCTTAAAACTTCTGAGCACAGATACGCAGTATTTT. Translated, it gives CASSLKLLSTDTQYF.

The chain is built from TRBV9 and TRBJ2-5; 9 bases are a match to TRBD2. The CDR3 extends over 13 amino acids. From germline, CDR1 is SGDLS and CDR2 YYNGEE. The J segment lost 6 bases and the V segment lost 4 bases, leaving 4 bases of the junction unmatched. The CDR3, as DNA: TGTGCCAGCAGCTTGACTAGCGGACAGACCCAGTACTTC. This codes for CASSLTSGQTQYF.

The chain is built from TRBV7-9 and TRBJ2-5; possible D gene TRBD1, 6 bases. The CDR3 contains 15 residues. V gave up 1 base and J gave up 1 base, with 10 bases separating them. Germline assignment: CDR1 SEHNR and CDR2 FQNEAQ (reference sequence). CDR3 sequence (DNA): TGTGCCAGCAGCTTAGGGGCAGGGGCCCAAGAGACCCAGTACTTC. Residues: CASSLGAGAQETQYF.